The T cell receptor beta chain described here comes from a study of regulatory T cells in long-lasting Graves disease. This clonotype has a count of ten or more. Time point reported: newly diagnosed GD, antithyroid drugs for less than 3 months. Isolated PBMC RNA provided the starting material for the TCR library. The guidelines of the American Thyroid Association were the basis for diagnosing Graves' disease. Libraries of TCR beta came from iRepertoire HTBI primers plus Arm-PCR of CDR3 regions. TCRdb called the multiplex PCR reads again in MiXCR, with one record for every CDR3 protein. The sample holds 450,000 to 700,000 distinct CDR3 sequences, roughly 13% seen once. The V gene end was trimmed by 0 bases and the J gene end by 4 bases; junction bases not matched to a gene: 3. The germline V gene encodes CDR1 SGHRS and CDR2 YFSETQ. The CDR3 sequence is 14 residues long. The sample was also reused in another study, on T cells in Graves' hyperthyroidism and ophthalmopathy. From that report: In the blood, most expanded thyroid clonotypes above 0.001 appeared as well.

This receptor was taken from a man under 40 with Graves disease. This specimen was peripheral blood mononuclear cells (PBMCs), taken at new diagnosis, from a patient treated with antithyroid drugs. The rearrangement joins TRBV5-1 to TRBJ1-2; 7 positions match TRBD1. The CDR3 sequence: CASSLGQGGYGYTF. CDR3 nucleotides: TGCGCCAGCAGCTTGGGACAGGGTGGCTATGGCTACACCTTC.